The present T cell receptor (beta chain) was sequenced within a study of shared clonotypes between healthy human individuals. About the research overall: Donors, aged 18 to 49, were a couple of women and three men. Study-wide findings and caveats: A handful of donors shared around 5.2% of their naive CD4 clonotypes. Naive subsets tended to show greater estimated richness than memory subsets.

TCRdb keeps only in-frame clones here, not all; method: immunoSEQ multiplex PCR. The repertoire includes over a million clones, over 95% of them detected once, and approximately 1.1% sits in the top ten. This clone was observed a single time. Its antigen is undetermined. Germline lookup yields CDR1 SGDLS and CDR2 YYNGEE. Trimming took 10 bases from V and 3 from J, leaving 22 bases between them. CDR3 size: 15 residues. The specimen was naive CD4+ T cells sorted from blood. The subset is: CD45RA+ positively selected. This clonotype originated in a young man in good health. V is TRBV9 and J is TRBJ2-5, with TRBD2 as a possible D gene (6 bases). CDR3: CASRRGTWQEETQYF. CDR3 DNA sequence: TGTGCCTCCCGGAGAGGGACTTGGCAAGAAGAGACCCAGTACTTC.